These 32 T cell receptor beta chains came from one sample sequenced in a study of identical twins. TCRdb reprocessed the 5' RACE reads via MiXCR and lists one record per CDR3 protein. Counted here are 1.5 million to 2 million distinct CDR3 sequences, less than 40% occurring once; the ten biggest clones make up about 0.3%. Sequencing was done on a sample of cord blood. These receptors all stem from a newborn girl in good health.

There are many counts of this clonotype. V is TRBV5-1 and J is TRBJ1-2, with D possibly matching TRBD1 (6 bases). Germline lookup yields CDR1 SGHRS and CDR2 YFSETQ. CDR3 length: 16 amino acids. V was cut by 5 bases and J by 2 bases, with 19 bases left in between. CDR3 sequence reads: CASSRWTVFPNYGYTF. CDR3 DNA sequence: TGCGCCAGCAGTCGCTGGACAGTCTTCCCCAACTATGGCTACACCTTC.

This clonotype was counted between two and nine times. The V and J genes are TRBV7-9 and TRBJ1-1; D remains unclear. Germline assignment: CDR1 SEHNR and CDR2 FQNEAQ (reference sequence). Trimming cost V 1 base and J 11 bases, with 14 bases left between them. The CDR3 spans 13 residues. CDR3 coding DNA: TGTGCCAGCAGCTTAGAAGGCAGTTCGATGGCTTTCTTT. Its translation: CASSLEGSSMAFF.

The chain employs TRBV27 and TRBJ2-5; the D is unclear. V was cut by 6 bases and J by 11 bases, with 34 bases left in between. The CDR3 consists of 18 residues. Germline assignment: CDR1 MNHEY and CDR2 SMNVEV (reference sequence). The CDR3 region is CASSPIPLLRSSYNEQYF. The CDR3 DNA reads TGTGCCAGCAGCCCTATCCCCCTCCTACGGAGCTCCTACAATGAGCAGTACTTC.

This clonotype was observed a handful of times. The chain recombines TRBV7-2 with TRBJ1-2; no definite D call. The germline V and J ends were trimmed by 4 bases and 3 bases, with 9 bases remaining between them. The CDR3 length is 13 residues. Per germline, CDR1 SGHTA and CDR2 FQGNSA. CDR3: CASSSRRDYGYTF. The DNA of the CDR3 is TGTGCCAGCAGCTCCCGACGGGACTATGGCTACACCTTC.

This clonotype has just a few counts. This chain joins TRBV20-1 and TRBJ2-7; TRBD1 aligns across 8 bases. The CDR3 loop spans 12 amino acids. V lost 2 bases to trimming and J lost 11 bases; unmatched junction nucleotides: 8. In germline, CDR1 is DFQATT, CDR2 SNEGSKA (reference sequence). CDR3 sequence (DNA): TGCAGTGCTAGAAAAGGACAGGGTGGAAAGTACTTC. Its translation is CSARKGQGGKYF.

This clonotype has just a few counts. The V and J genes are TRBV5-1 and TRBJ2-5, with TRBD2 matching over 9 bases. V gave up 4 bases and J gave up 3 bases; unmatched junction bases: 10. The CDR3 is 16 residues long. The germline V gene has CDR1 SGHRS and CDR2 YFSETQ. The CDR3 sequence: CASSPGTSKSEETQYF. The CDR3 DNA reads as TGCGCCAGCAGCCCCGGGACTAGCAAATCCGAAGAGACCCAGTACTTC.

This sequence joins TRBV6-5 and TRBJ2-3, with D possibly being TRBD1 or TRBD2 (5 bases each). Trimming removed 4 bases from V and 2 bases from J, with 10 bases in between. Germline loops: CDR1 MNHEY, CDR2 SVGAGI. This CDR3 contains 14 residues. As DNA, the CDR3 is TGTGCCAGCAGTTGGGACGGAGCCACAGATACGCAGTATTTT. Translation: CASSWDGATDTQYF.

This clonotype was observed a few times. This sequence joins TRBV28 and TRBJ2-3, with 12 bases matching TRBD2. V was pared by 5 bases and J by 5 bases, with 8 bases of the junction left unmatched. The CDR3 consists of 16 residues. CDR1 is MDHEN and CDR2 is SYDVKM in the germline V gene. The CDR3 region has the DNA TGTGCCAGCAGTCCTCGACTAGCGGGAGCGAGAGATACGCAGTATTTT. Translated, it gives CASSPRLAGARDTQYF. Combining the CDR3 with reference TRBV28 and TRBJ2-3 gives the whole variable domain DVKVTQSSRYLVKRTGEKVFLECVQDMDHENMFWYRQDPGLGLRLIYFSYDVKMKEKGDIPEGYSVSREKKERFSLILESASTNQTSMYLCASSPRLAGARDTQYFGPGTRLTVL.

Written as DNA, the CDR3 is TGTGCCAGCAGTTCCTCGACCAACCAGGGGGCCGGGGAGCTGTTTTTT. The encoded protein is CASSSSTNQGAGELFF. The gene calls are TRBV12-3 or TRBV12-4 and TRBJ2-2; 7 nucleotides align to TRBD1. The V gene end was trimmed by 4 bases and the J gene end by 6 bases; junction bases not matched to a gene: 11. There are 16 residues in the CDR3.

The chain employs TRBV10-3 and TRBJ1-2, with D maybe TRBD1 (5 bases). There are 14 residues in the CDR3. V was clipped by 5 bases and J by 4 bases, with 14 bases between them. Germline assignment: CDR1 ENHRY and CDR2 SYGVKD. DNA of the CDR3: TGTGCCATCAGTCCAATCGGGACGCTCTATGGCTACACCTTC. It is translated as CAISPIGTLYGYTF.

The table lists this clonotype with a few counts. The V gene is TRBV10-3, the J gene TRBJ2-2; D gene uncertain. The V gene's germline CDR1 is ENHRY and CDR2 SYGVKD. V was cut by 6 bases and J by 5 bases, with 4 bases left in between. CDR3 length equals 11 residues. The CDR3 here is CAISLTGELFF. DNA of the CDR3: TGTGCCATCAGCCTAACCGGGGAGCTGTTTTTT.

This clonotype was seen more than once but under ten times. The chain links TRBV7-9 to TRBJ1-2, with D maybe TRBD1 (6 bases). V was shortened by 5 bases and J by 5 bases, with 15 bases between the two germline ends. There are 14 residues in the CDR3. Germline loops: CDR1 SEHNR, CDR2 FQNEAQ (reference sequence). The CDR3 reads CASSRTVNGYGYTF. CDR3 nucleotides: TGTGCCAGCAGCAGGACAGTTAACGGATATGGCTACACCTTC.

The chain couples TRBV5-4 to TRBJ2-4; D is undetermined. Germline-derived CDR1 and CDR2 are SGHNT and YYREEE (reference sequence). This CDR3 region has 16 residues. Trimming took 4 bases from V and 1 from J, leaving 15 bases between them. The CDR3 is CASSQRTASAKNIQYF. The CDR3 coding sequence is TGTGCCAGCAGCCAAAGGACGGCCTCGGCCAAAAACATTCAGTACTTC.

This clonotype was counted at least ten times. The chain couples TRBV12-3 or TRBV12-4 to TRBJ2-7; a possible D gene is TRBD1 (5 bases). The CDR3 extends over 17 amino acids. The germline V and J ends were trimmed by 3 bases and 2 bases, with 20 bases remaining between them. CDR3 region: CASSFKRSGGQTYEQYF. CDR3 sequence (DNA): TGTGCCAGCAGTTTTAAGCGTTCGGGCGGACAAACCTACGAGCAGTACTTC.

About this clonotype: Given a much more abundant clone one base away, this may be a read error. V is TRBV12-3 or TRBV12-4 and J is TRBJ2-1; D uncertain. CDR3 length equals 14 residues. The V end was cut by 7 bases, the J end by 10 bases, with 20 bases between. The CDR3 region has the DNA TGTGCCAGCACCCATTCGTTCGGGCCCTACGAGCAGTTCTTC. Translation gives CASTHSFGPYEQFF.

This chain uses TRBV6-1 with TRBJ1-6; no clear D gene. The germline gives CDR1 MNHNS, CDR2 SASEGT. Trimming pared 3 bases from V and 9 bases from J, leaving 9 bases between. The CDR3 consists of 13 residues. CDR3 region: CASSDLLGSPLHF. CDR3 DNA sequence: TGTGCCAGCAGTGACCTACTAGGTTCACCCCTCCACTTT.

The chain uses TRBV3-1 and TRBJ2-1; TRBD2 agrees at 10 bases. Germline values: CDR1 LGHDT, CDR2 YNNKEL (reference sequence). The junction had 8 bases not matched to a gene; V was cut back by 4 bases and J by 8 bases. This CDR3 spans 15 amino acids. CDR3 DNA sequence: TGTGCCAGCAGCCGGTATGGGACTAGCGTCTATGAGCAGTTCTTC. As protein: CASSRYGTSVYEQFF.

This clonotype appeared a few times. The chain is built from TRBV21-1 and TRBJ2-7. TRBV21-1 is a pseudogene segment. CDR3 length: 13 amino acids. CDR3 amino acids: CASSRSIHYEQYF. CDR3 nucleotide sequence: TGTGCCAGCAGCCGTTCGATTCACTACGAGCAGTACTTC.

The chain has TRBV28 and TRBJ2-1, with D perhaps matching TRBD1 (6 bases). Deletions cut 8 bases from V and 7 bases from J, with 24 bases between. The V gene's germline CDR1 is MDHEN and CDR2 SYDVKM. This CDR3 has 16 residues. The CDR3 loop is CASGPAGQPLQNEQFF. The CDR3 coding sequence is TGTGCCAGCGGTCCCGCAGGACAGCCTTTACAGAATGAGCAGTTCTTC. Looking up the rest from reference TRBV28 and TRBJ2-1 gives the full variable domain: DVKVTQSSRYLVKRTGEKVFLECVQDMDHENMFWYRQDPGLGLRLIYFSYDVKMKEKGDIPEGYSVSREKKERFSLILESASTNQTSMYLCASGPAGQPLQNEQFFGPGTRLTVL.

The rearrangement joins TRBV12-3 or TRBV12-4 to TRBJ2-2; TRBD2 might be the D (5 bases). The CDR3 sequence is 11 residues long. V was cut by 7 bases and J by 7 bases, with 7 bases left in between. CDR3 sequence reads: CASNSGGELFF. In nucleotides, the CDR3 is TGTGCCAGCAACAGCGGCGGGGAGCTGTTTTTT.

In its sample, this clonotype was seen a few times. The chain uses TRBV6-1 and TRBJ1-2; TRBD1 might be the D (6 bases). The CDR3 is 14 residues long. Trimming removed 2 bases from V and 4 bases from J, with 11 bases in between. Germline V gene lookup returns CDR1 MNHNS and CDR2 SASEGT. The CDR3 DNA follows: TGTGCCAGCAGTGAATCGGGGGGCGTCTATGGCTACACCTTC. As protein: CASSESGGVYGYTF.

The V and J genes are TRBV14 and TRBJ2-7; D gene uncertain. Germline CDR1 SGHDN, CDR2 FVKESK. The germline V and J ends were trimmed by 5 bases and 0 bases, with 17 bases remaining between them. CDR3 length equals 16 residues. The CDR3 DNA follows: TGTGCCAGCAGCAATTACCCCAGGAGCCTCTCCTACGAGCAGTACTTC. The encoded protein is CASSNYPRSLSYEQYF.

Of note for this clonotype: A clone one base away is much larger, so this may be a read error. This chain uses TRBV29-1 with TRBJ1-2; weak D call: TRBD1 (6 bases). Germline lookup yields CDR1 SQVTM and CDR2 ANQGSEA. CDR3 length equals 11 residues. With 4 bases removed from V and 4 bases from J, the gap between germline ends came to 7 bases. The DNA for the CDR3 is TGCAGCGTTGGGGACATCTATGGCTACACCTTC. Residues: CSVGDIYGYTF.

This clonotype was observed many times. J is TRBJ2-1 and V is TRBV6-6, with a possible D match to TRBD2 (6 bases). The ends were cut back, 2 bases at V and 6 bases at J, with 8 bases in the middle. The germline V gene has CDR1 MNHNY and CDR2 SVGAGI (reference sequence). This CDR3 contains 13 residues. CDR3 coding DNA: TGTGCCAGCAGTTACGTCGGGGGCAATGAGCAGTTCTTC. Its protein product is CASSYVGGNEQFF.

V gene TRBV29-1 combines with J gene TRBJ2-3, with D perhaps TRBD2 (6 bases). Trimming removed 5 bases from V and 4 bases from J, with 19 bases in between. This CDR3 has 15 residues. From germline, CDR1 is SQVTM and CDR2 ANQGSEA. For the CDR3, the DNA is TGCAGCGTTCCCCACTGGAGGGTGGGCGCAGATACGCAGTATTTT. Amino acid sequence: CSVPHWRVGADTQYF.

V and J are TRBV29-1 and TRBJ1-1, with 7 bases lining up with TRBD1. The V gene end was trimmed by 7 bases and the J gene end by 2 bases; junction bases not matched to a gene: 7. The CDR3 loop spans 13 amino acids. Germline-derived CDR1 and CDR2 are SQVTM and ANQGSEA. The CDR3, as DNA: TGCAGCGCCAGACAGGGCCCCAACACTGAAGCTTTCTTT. Protein sequence: CSARQGPNTEAFF.

This clonotype was counted a few times. This chain links TRBV7-2 with TRBJ2-3, with D possibly being TRBD2 (5 bases). Germline assignment: CDR1 SGHTA and CDR2 FQGNSA. This CDR3 has 15 residues. V lost 1 base to trimming and J lost 3 bases, with 11 bases between them. CDR3 in amino acids: CASSLGLLATDTQYF. The CDR3 coding sequence is TGTGCCAGCAGCTTAGGGCTATTAGCGACAGATACGCAGTATTTT.

This clonotype is a singleton in its sample. At one end, the junction sequence differs from germline, possibly due to a read error. The chain uses TRBV6-5 and TRBJ1-1; a weak D match, TRBD1 (5 bases). Germline V gene lookup returns CDR1 MNHEY and CDR2 SVGAGI. The CDR3 is 14 residues long. The CDR3 loop is CASSYGEGNTEDFF. The CDR3 DNA reads as TGTGCCAGCAGTTATGGGGAGGGGAACACTGAAGATTTCTTT.

This clonotype was picked up many times. The chain's CDR3 is CASSQEGRGRTNEKLFF. CDR3 nucleotide sequence: TGTGCCAGCAGCCAAGAGGGCAGGGGAAGGACTAATGAAAAACTGTTTTTT. The rearrangement links TRBV4-2 to TRBJ1-4; maybe TRBD1 (6 bases). Deletions cut 0 bases from V and 2 bases from J, with 13 bases between. Germline assignment: CDR1 LGHNA and CDR2 YNFKEQ. The CDR3 has 17 residues.

This clonotype was observed at least ten times. This sequence joins TRBV12-3 or TRBV12-4 and TRBJ2-1; D gene unclear. The CDR3 contains 13 residues. V was trimmed by 6 bases and J by 14 bases, leaving 20 bases between them. The CDR3 coding sequence is TGTGCCAGCAGACCAACTAATTCGGATATGGAGTTCTTC. Translation gives CASRPTNSDMEFF.

This clonotype was counted between two and nine times. This chain joins TRBV4-2 and TRBJ2-7, with D tentatively TRBD1 (6 bases). V was trimmed by 3 bases and J by 3 bases, leaving 9 bases between them. This CDR3 spans 13 amino acids. Germline-derived CDR1 and CDR2 are LGHNA and YNFKEQ. The CDR3 here is CASSQGHHYEQYF. The DNA of the CDR3 is TGTGCCAGCAGCCAGGGACACCACTACGAGCAGTACTTC.

This clonotype turned up a few times. The chain uses TRBV6-1 and TRBJ1-2; D uncertain. Trimming pared 4 bases from V and 3 bases from J, leaving 15 bases between. Germline V lookup: CDR1 MNHNS, CDR2 SASEGT. This CDR3 spans 15 amino acids. CDR3 nucleotide sequence: TGTGCCAGCAGTGCGAACGACTCTTTCGACTATGGCTACACCTTC. Protein: CASSANDSFDYGYTF.